A selection of T cell receptor beta chains follows, all from one sample in a study of beta chain features in type 1 diabetes. The protocol was immunoSEQ multiplex PCR, while the TCRdb copy is restricted to in-frame clones and leaves out a portion. The sample consists of some 270,000 clones, 11% of them appearing once. The sequencing sample was made of naive CD4+ T cells from blood. Receptor source: a man between 25 and 39 years old with type 1 diabetes. Both conserved end residues are part of each CDR3.

j_call cdr3_length v_call cdr3_aa
TRBJ2-7 14 TRBV19 CASSPRGGAYEQYF
TRBJ1-2 16 TRBV4-1 CASSQDRTIHNYGYTF
TRBJ1-2 15 TRBV9 CASSVGVGVGYGYTF
TRBJ2-5 15 TRBV5-4 CASSWGASGGGTQYF
TRBJ1-1 16 TRBV5-4 CASSLGPLTGEDEAFF
TRBJ2-5 15 TRBV4-3 CASSQAGEGAGTQYF
TRBJ1-1 13 TRBV2 CASSVQVNTEAFF
TRBJ2-5 17 TRBV7-2 CASSLWETRAGAETQYF
TRBJ2-6 16 TRBV29-1 CSVTDLLGSGANVLTF
TRBJ2-6 15 TRBV28 CASSPPGSGANVLTF
TRBJ2-5 14 TRBV7-9 CASSHGRGVKTQYF
TRBJ2-7 15 TRBV4-2 CASSQALAGPYEQYF
TRBJ1-2 16 TRBV19 CASSPNGQGRHYGYTF
TRBJ2-3 16 TRBV7-9 CASSPRTGRSTDTQYF
TRBJ2-7 11 TRBV20-1 CSAKTSYEQYF
TRBJ1-5 14 TRBV5-1 CASSLVPGDQPQHF
TRBJ1-1 15 TRBV18 CASSFSRDTNTEAFF
TRBJ2-1 15 TRBV4-3 CASSVEPQGAGEQFF
TRBJ2-5 16 TRBV5-4 CASSKGAGGLEETQYF
TRBJ1-1 13 TRBV7-3 CASSNRANTEAFF
TRBJ1-1 14 TRBV29-1 CSVATPRADREAFF
TRBJ2-1 11 TRBV29-1 CSVGERNEQFF
TRBJ1-1 14 TRBV5-1 CASQVSFTGGEAFF
TRBJ2-5 14 TRBV11-2 CASSSFRGLRTQYF
TRBJ1-2 15 TRBV10-3 CAIRSSGISNYGYTF
TRBJ1-6 12 TRBV2 CASSDHSGTLHF
TRBJ2-7 13 TRBV28 CASSLGHDLRQYF
TRBJ2-7 15 TRBV4-3 CASSQVASGGYEQYF
TRBJ2-7 15 TRBV27 CASSLKDTLRNEQYF
TRBJ2-5 14 TRBV25-1 CASSEFSGEETQYF
TRBJ1-6 17 TRBV9 CASSPGQGARVDSPLHF
TRBJ1-2 13 TRBV19 CASSISPSGGYTF
TRBJ2-7 13 TRBV6-4 CASSEQGAGEQYF
TRBJ2-5 16 TRBV7-2 CASSLWGGGARETQYF